A selection of T cell receptor beta chains follows, all from one sample in a study of shared clonotypes between healthy human individuals. The data were produced by immunoSEQ multiplex PCR, yet TCRdb's version contains in-frame clones alone and is incomplete. The table has around 700,000 clones, 74% seen once. Sequences were obtained from memory CD4+ T cells sorted from blood. The source of these receptors is a young woman in good health. Both conserved end residues are part of each CDR3. A D gene is named only where the DNA matches it firmly. Size tells how often a clone was seen (once, few, many) or the class of an expanded clone, and some rows leave it out.

>.|TRBV6-1|.|TRBJ1-5
CASSLNIDQPQHF
TGTGCCAGCAGCCTAAACATTGATCAGCCTCAGCATTTT
>.|TRBV19|TRBD2|TRBJ2-7
CASSKTGTSGSYEQYF
TGTGCCAGTAGTAAAACGGGGACTAGCGGTTCCTACGAGCAGTACTTC
>.|TRBV4-2|TRBD1|TRBJ2-7
CASSQEVFRRTGLPEQYF
TGTGCCAGCAGCCAAGAAGTCTTCCGAAGGACAGGGCTCCCCGAGCAGTACTTC
>.|TRBV19|.|TRBJ2-3
CASSKKGTDTQYF
TGTGCCAGCAGCAAGAAGGGTACAGATACGCAGTATTTT
>.|TRBV19|.|TRBJ1-1
CASSIGQNTEAFF
TGTGCCAGTAGTATTGGTCAGAACACTGAAGCTTTCTTT
>.|TRBV4-1|TRBD1|TRBJ2-7
CASSHMGTGNEQYF
TGCGCCAGCAGCCACATGGGGACAGGGAACGAGCAGTACTTC
>.|TRBV29-1|TRBD1|TRBJ2-7
CSVGTGMHEQYF
TGCAGCGTTGGGACAGGGATGCACGAGCAGTACTTC
>.|TRBV28|.|TRBJ2-7
CASTLGGPLYEQYF
TGTGCCAGCACCTTAGGAGGGCCCTTATACGAGCAGTACTTC
>.|TRBV5-1|.|TRBJ2-5
CASSLAGSGWETQYF
TGCGCCAGCAGCTTGGCCGGGAGTGGATGGGAGACCCAGTACTTC
>.|TRBV11-2|TRBD2|TRBJ2-1
CASSLGTSHNEQFF
TGTGCCAGCAGCCTGGGGACTAGCCACAATGAGCAGTTCTTC
>.|TRBV30|.|TRBJ1-2
CAWKGRTLRGYTF
TGTGCCTGGAAGGGACGGACGCTGCGGGGCTACACCTTC
>.|TRBV6-5|TRBD2|TRBJ2-7
CASSPRLAGGDVQYF
TGTGCCAGCAGTCCCCGACTAGCGGGAGGGGATGTGCAGTACTTC
>few|TRBV27|.|TRBJ2-6
CASSYWGTGANVLTF
TGTGCCAGCAGTTACTGGGGTACCGGGGCCAACGTCCTGACTTTC
>.|TRBV19|.|TRBJ2-2
CASSTGQTGELFF
TGTGCCAGTAGTACGGGGCAAACCGGGGAGCTGTTTTTT
>.|TRBV2|.|TRBJ2-3
CASSEARAASTDTQYF
TGTGCCAGCAGTGAAGCGAGGGCGGCTAGCACAGATACGCAGTATTTT
>.|TRBV10-3|TRBD1|TRBJ1-4
CAISRTGVGTNEKLFF
TGTGCCATCAGTCGTACAGGGGTCGGAACTAATGAAAAACTGTTTTTT
>.|TRBV11-1|.|TRBJ2-6
CASSLRPDLLGANVLTF
TGTGCCAGCAGCTTAAGGCCCGACCTCCTTGGGGCCAACGTCCTGACTTTC
>.|TRBV2|.|TRBJ2-3
CASSGGSEADTQYF
TGTGCCAGCAGTGGTGGGAGTGAGGCAGATACGCAGTATTTT
>.|TRBV14|TRBD2|TRBJ2-1
CASSQDLRGLGGEQFF
TGTGCCAGCAGCCAAGATTTAAGGGGACTAGGGGGTGAGCAGTTCTTC
>few|TRBV10-3|.|TRBJ2-5
CASLGAGETQYF
TGTGCCTCCCTCGGGGCAGGGGAGACCCAGTACTTC